This T cell receptor beta chain was captured by sequencing in a study of cytomegalovirus exposure and HLA in healthy donors. Remarks on this clone: Antigen: not known.

The CDR3 sequence is 16 residues long. With V trimmed by 2 bases and J by 7 bases, 8 bases remained unmatched. Germline V lookup: CDR1 LNHDA, CDR2 SQIVND (reference sequence). Regarding the study as a whole: It is likely that the observed cluster of highly shared sequence variants was a sequencing artifact. High sensitivity and specificity were reportedly achieved when the classifier diagnosed cytomegalovirus status. In a later analysis, TCR beta V- and J-gene trimming was associated with a missense DCLRE1C variant.

This PCR relied on a set of 60 Vbeta primers and 13 Jbeta primers. The data were produced by immunoSEQ multiplex PCR, yet TCRdb's version contains in-frame clones alone and is incomplete. This table holds some 130,000 clones, 76% found once. The sequenced material came from PBMCs. The sequence derives from a man between 40 and 49 years old in good health and CMV-seronegative. The rearrangement joins TRBV19 to TRBJ1-6; 7 nucleotides agree with TRBD1. The CDR3 DNA follows: TGTGCCAGTAGTATATTGCCAGGGGGATTCAATTCACCCCTCCACTTT. Translated, it gives CASSILPGGFNSPLHF.